This T cell receptor beta chain was retrieved from a study of blood T cell repertoires in COVID-19. At the level of the study: The samples span acute and convalescent COVID-19 from the United States, Italy and Spain. Sources were T cells, B-cell-depleted T cells, or PBMCs; the material itself was cDNA or gDNA.

The authors' processing: Reference gene primer amplification yielded estimated nucleated cell counts. TCRdb keeps only in-frame clones here, not all; method: immunoSEQ multiplex PCR. V, J and clone size were drawn from that table, and D and trimming were deduced from the DNA. The repertoire holds roughly 300,000 clones, with roughly 85% as singletons. This clone was seen once. Sequenced sample: peripheral blood. The sequence was obtained from a human donor in a cohort sampled during active COVID-19.

CDR3 in DNA: TGTGCCAGTAGCGGGGCTAACTATGGCTACACCTTC. Translating gives CASSGANYGYTF. This chain links TRBV19 with TRBJ1-2, with no clear D. V gave up 6 bases and J gave up 0 bases, with 5 bases separating them. The germline V gene has CDR1 LNHDA and CDR2 SQIVND (reference sequence). The CDR3 is 12 residues long.